Below are 29 T cell receptor beta chains sequenced from a single sample in a study of blood T cells in healthy people across ages. Combining a sample-barcoded 5' primer with a J-beta primer mix, a second PCR ran for 7 to 11 cycles. TCRdb re-analysed the 5' RACE reads in MiXCR, keeping a single row per CDR3 protein. The sample lists 700,000 to 950,000 distinct CDR3 sequences; 40% to 45% were seen once. Sequenced input: blood. All receptors come from a woman between 55 and 75 years old in good health.

DNA for the CDR3: TGCAGCGTTGAACGGGGTCTAGTCGAGGGCAATGAGCAGTTCTTC. Its translation is CSVERGLVEGNEQFF. The chain carries TRBV29-1 and TRBJ2-1; D may be TRBD2 (5 bases). Germline V gene sequence: CDR1 SQVTM, CDR2 ANQGSEA. The CDR3 is made up of 15 amino acids. V was trimmed by 2 bases and J by 6 bases, leaving 17 bases between them.

As for this clonotype: Possible read error: a much larger clone is one base away. The rearrangement joins TRBV10-3 to TRBJ2-4; TRBD2 matches 7 bases. The DNA matches TRBJ2-7 better at its end, which makes the J call doubtful. The length of the CDR3 is 13 residues. From germline, CDR1 is ENHRY and CDR2 SYGVKD. CDR3 nucleotide sequence: TGTGCCATCGGCCGGGACTACCCCGACGAGCAGTACTTC. It specifies CAIGRDYPDEQYF.

CDR3 region: CASSFVAGGRGEQYF. The CDR3 DNA sequence: TGCGCCAGCAGCTTCGTAGCGGGAGGGAGAGGAGAGCAGTACTTC. V gene TRBV5-1 combines with J gene TRBJ2-7; 11 nucleotides match TRBD2. CDR1 and CDR2 from the germline V gene are SGHRS and YFSETQ. The CDR3 runs to 15 residues. V dropped 2 bases and J dropped 7; count of bases not matched to a gene: 8.

The CDR3: CASSLSFGLAAETQYF. The CDR3 DNA is TGTGCCAGCAGTTTATCCTTTGGGCTAGCAGCAGAGACCCAGTACTTC. The chain uses TRBV27 and TRBJ2-5, with a possible D match to TRBD2 (5 bases). The CDR3 is 16 residues long. Germline lookup yields CDR1 MNHEY and CDR2 SMNVEV (reference sequence). V lost 0 bases and J lost 4, with 15 bases in between.

This clonotype was counted a few times. The chain recombines TRBV2 with TRBJ2-5, with D unclear. CDR3 length: 13 residues. Trimming removed 6 bases at V and 4 bases at J, with 12 bases between. From germline, CDR1 is SNHLY and CDR2 FYNNEI. This chain's CDR3 is CASSDPTIETQYF. CDR3 bases: TGTGCCAGCAGCGACCCCACTATAGAGACCCAGTACTTC.

This clonotype was observed a few times. This CDR3 reads CSAVLWDEQYF. CDR3 coding DNA: TGCAGTGCCGTCCTTTGGGACGAGCAGTACTTC. The rearrangement links TRBV20-1 to TRBJ2-7; no reliable D call. The CDR3 spans 11 residues. Trimming stripped 6 bases from V and 5 bases from J, with 11 bases between. Germline CDR1 is DFQATT and CDR2 is SNEGSKA (reference sequence).

The rearrangement uses TRBV6-2 or TRBV6-3 and TRBJ2-7; 9 bases match TRBD2. V lost 5 bases to trimming and J lost 2 bases; unmatched junction nucleotides: 19. The CDR3 totals 19 residues. The germline V gene encodes CDR1 MNHEY and CDR2 SVGEGT. CDR3 sequence: CASSNNIAGVRTNTYEQYF. In nucleotides, the CDR3 is TGTGCCAGCAGTAACAACATAGCGGGAGTTAGAACGAATACCTACGAGCAGTACTTC.

This clonotype was seen a few times. The chain combines TRBV10-1 with TRBJ2-3, with D tentatively TRBD2 (6 bases). Looked up from germline, CDR1 is WNHNN and CDR2 is SYGVQD (reference sequence). The CDR3 is 11 amino acids. V lost 5 bases and J 11 bases, leaving 11 bases between the germline ends. The DNA of the CDR3 is TGCGCCAGCAGTCAGCAGGGACTGCAGTATTTT. It specifies CASSQQGLQYF.

This clonotype was counted once. An end of the junction differs from the germline gene, which may be a read error. V gene TRBV7-9 combines with J gene TRBJ1-4; D unclear. Germline-derived CDR1 and CDR2 are SEHNR and FQNEAQ (reference sequence). The CDR3 has 15 amino acids. In DNA, the CDR3 is TGTGCCAGCAGCCCATCACAGTCAACTAACGAAAAACTGTTTTTT. This codes for CASSPSQSTNEKLFF.

This clonotype occurred many times. This sequence joins TRBV20-1 and TRBJ1-5; possible D gene TRBD1, 6 bases. The V gene lost 1 base and the J gene lost 6 bases, with 13 bases spanning the gap. The length of the CDR3 is 14 residues. Germline lookup yields CDR1 DFQATT and CDR2 SNEGSKA (reference sequence). The CDR3 DNA is TGCAGTGCTAGAGGCGGGGGGCGAAGTCAGCCCCAGCATTTT. It yields the protein CSARGGGRSQPQHF.

This chain connects TRBV12-3 or TRBV12-4 to TRBJ2-7; the match to TRBD2 covers 7 bases. The CDR3 spans 16 residues. The junction had 17 bases not matched to a gene; V was cut back by 6 bases and J by 6 bases. CDR3 loop: CASRPSIRLAPSEQYF. Here the CDR3 DNA reads TGTGCCAGCAGACCGTCAATTCGACTAGCCCCTAGCGAGCAGTACTTC.

J is TRBJ1-1 and V is TRBV2, with TRBD1 as a possible D gene (6 bases). CDR3 length: 13 amino acids. The germline CDR1 and CDR2 sequences are SNHLY and FYNNEI. V was pared by 8 bases and J by 1 base, with 11 bases between. The CDR3 DNA follows: TGTGCCAGCCCCCGGGGGCCGAACACTGAAGCTTTCTTT. It codes for CASPRGPNTEAFF.

V is TRBV6-1 and J is TRBJ1-3; 12 bases agree with TRBD1. The CDR3 is 17 amino acids. V trimming: 6 bases; J trimming: 1 base; junction bases outside the gene matches: 7. The germline V gene encodes CDR1 MNHNS and CDR2 SASEGT. The CDR3 region has the DNA TGTGCCAGCAGACCAGGGACAGGGGGCATTTCTGGAAACACCATATATTTT. It is translated as CASRPGTGGISGNTIYF.

V usage is TRBV7-2 and J usage is TRBJ2-5; TRBD2 agrees at 12 bases. CDR3 length: 15 amino acids. V lost 5 bases and J lost 2; bases outside the gene matches: 3. Germline-derived CDR1 and CDR2 are SGHTA and FQGNSA. CDR3 DNA: TGTGCCAGCAGCCGGACTAGCGGGACTCAAGAGACCCAGTACTTC. Protein: CASSRTSGTQETQYF.

This chain joins TRBV9 and TRBJ2-3; 14 bases line up with TRBD2. This CDR3 is built from 16 residues. In germline, CDR1 is SGDLS, CDR2 YYNGEE. Trimming took 5 bases from V and 4 from J; bases not matched to a gene: 6. CDR3 coding DNA: TGTGCCAGCAGGAGAGGGACTAGCGGGAGTGCAGATACGCAGTATTTT. This gives the protein CASRRGTSGSADTQYF.

This clonotype was counted many times. The rearrangement uses TRBV4-1 and TRBJ2-1, with 11 bases matching TRBD2. V lost 8 bases and J lost 5; bases outside the gene matches: 5. Germline V lookup: CDR1 MGHRA, CDR2 YSYEKL. There are 14 residues in the CDR3. CDR3 in amino acids: CASCPGLADNEQFF. CDR3 sequence (DNA): TGCGCCAGCTGTCCGGGACTAGCGGACAATGAGCAGTTCTTC.

This clonotype turned up a few times. The chain combines TRBV6-5 with TRBJ2-3; tentatively, D is TRBD2 (5 bases). Trimming removed 6 bases from V and 0 bases from J, with 7 bases in between. The CDR3 extends over 13 amino acids. CDR1 and CDR2 from the germline V gene are MNHEY and SVGAGI. Here the CDR3 reads CASSDYSTDTQYF. DNA of the CDR3: TGTGCCAGCAGCGACTACAGCACAGATACGCAGTATTTT.

There are a few counts of this clonotype. The V gene is TRBV7-9, the J gene TRBJ2-7; TRBD1 aligns across 11 bases. This CDR3 region has 18 residues. Germline V lookup: CDR1 SEHNR, CDR2 FQNEAQ (reference sequence). The V and J ends lost 3 bases and 1 base, in that order; junction bases with no gene match: 11. DNA of the CDR3: TGTGCCAGCAGCTTGGGCCCGGGACAGGGGGTCCCTTCCTACGAGCAGTACTTC. Translating gives CASSLGPGQGVPSYEQYF.

The chain joins TRBV5-1 to TRBJ1-1, with D perhaps matching TRBD1 (5 bases). The CDR3 has 14 residues. Per the germline V gene, CDR1 is SGHRS and CDR2 is YFSETQ. Trimming left V 0 bases short and J 0 bases short, with 6 bases between. CDR3 in amino acids: CASSLVTVNTEAFF. The CDR3, as DNA: TGCGCCAGCAGCTTGGTGACAGTGAACACTGAAGCTTTCTTT.

V and J are TRBV11-2 and TRBJ2-1; D gene unclear. This CDR3 contains 15 residues. The germline gives CDR1 SGHAT, CDR2 FQNNGV. The germline V and J ends were trimmed by 0 bases and 0 bases, with 6 bases remaining between them. As DNA, the CDR3 is TGTGCCAGCAGCTTAGAGGATATCTCCTACAATGAGCAGTTCTTC. Translation gives CASSLEDISYNEQFF.

This clonotype has only a few counts. The V and J genes are TRBV6-2 or TRBV6-3 and TRBJ2-1, with D possibly TRBD2 on 6 matching bases. The CDR3 loop spans 17 amino acids. Germline loops: CDR1 MNHEY, CDR2 SVGEGT. Between the trimmed V and J ends, which lost 2 bases and 1 base, there was a span of 15 bases. The CDR3 sequence: CASSYTFAGKSYNEQFF. The CDR3 DNA is TGTGCCAGCAGTTACACGTTCGCGGGAAAGTCCTACAATGAGCAGTTCTTC.

This clonotype was counted a few times. The chain uses TRBV9 and TRBJ1-4; D is uncertain. Germline CDR1 is SGDLS and CDR2 is YYNGEE. The CDR3 covers 14 residues. The ends were cut back, 0 bases at V and 2 bases at J, with 5 bases in the middle. The CDR3 coding sequence is TGTGCCAGCAGCGTAGCCGGTACTAATGAAAAACTGTTTTTT. Its protein product is CASSVAGTNEKLFF.

The chain uses TRBV24-1 and TRBJ2-5, with TRBD2 as a possible D gene (6 bases). This CDR3 region has 17 residues. Looked up from germline, CDR1 is KGHDR and CDR2 is SFDVKD. V was cut by 2 bases and J by 3 bases, with 18 bases left in between. The CDR3 sequence: CATSDSAGLRREETQYF. CDR3 in DNA: TGTGCCACCAGTGATTCCGCAGGGCTTCGGAGGGAAGAGACCCAGTACTTC.

This clonotype is medium-sized in the sample. This rearrangement joins TRBV6-2 or TRBV6-3 to TRBJ2-7, with D perhaps TRBD1 (5 bases). CDR3 length: 15 residues. The germline V and J ends were trimmed by 7 bases and 0 bases, with 16 bases remaining between them. CDR1 is MNHEY, CDR2 SVGEGT, per germline. CDR3 sequence: CASTDGHAPSYEQYF. The DNA of the CDR3 is TGTGCCAGCACCGACGGACACGCACCCTCCTACGAGCAGTACTTC.

V gene TRBV20-1 combines with J gene TRBJ1-2; 10 bases map to TRBD1. V was clipped by 6 bases and J by 8 bases; unmatched bases: 18. The CDR3 has 16 residues. Germline V gene sequence: CDR1 DFQATT, CDR2 SNEGSKA (reference sequence). The CDR3 nucleotides read TGCAGTGCCCCCCCGGGGACAGGGGAGTTAGAGAGAGGCTACACCTTC. Residues: CSAPPGTGELERGYTF.

Only a few counts were recorded for this clonotype. The V and J genes are TRBV19 and TRBJ2-5; TRBD1 agrees at 7 bases. V shed 5 bases and J 5 bases; nucleotides not matched to a gene: 11. The V gene's germline CDR1 is LNHDA and CDR2 SQIVND (reference sequence). The CDR3 is made up of 15 amino acids. The CDR3 region has the DNA TGTGCCAGTAGTCCCCGGACAGGTGAGGATGAGACCCAGTACTTC. It yields the protein CASSPRTGEDETQYF.

This chain joins TRBV20-1 and TRBJ2-1, with TRBD2 matching over 11 bases. CDR1 and CDR2 (germline): DFQATT, SNEGSKA (reference sequence). The J segment lost 5 bases and the V segment lost 6 bases, leaving 9 bases of the junction unmatched. The CDR3 has 15 amino acids. The CDR3 is CSAVLGTSGNNEQFF. CDR3 nucleotides: TGCAGTGCAGTCCTAGGGACTAGCGGAAACAATGAGCAGTTCTTC.

The rearrangement uses TRBV6-5 and TRBJ2-7; D perhaps matches TRBD1 (6 bases). CDR3 length: 15 residues. Trimming took off 0 bases at V and 0 bases at J, with 9 bases between the two ends. The germline V gene encodes CDR1 MNHEY and CDR2 SVGAGI. The CDR3 spells CASSYSLDSSYEQYF. CDR3 nucleotide sequence: TGTGCCAGCAGTTACTCCTTGGACAGCTCCTACGAGCAGTACTTC.

The chain carries TRBV4-2 and TRBJ2-3; D may match TRBD1 or TRBD2 (5 bases each). The V gene's germline CDR1 is LGHNA and CDR2 YNFKEQ. The CDR3 totals 17 residues. V was cut by 1 base and J by 2 bases, with 16 bases left in between. CDR3 loop: CASSQAGPAAYTDTQYF. CDR3 sequence (DNA): TGTGCCAGCAGCCAAGCGGGACCAGCAGCCTACACAGATACGCAGTATTTT.